This paragraph covers one T cell receptor (beta chain) sequence. V dropped 5 bases and J dropped 9 bases, with 8 bases sitting between them. The germline CDR1 and CDR2 sequences are MNHEY and SVGAGI. The CDR3 extends over 12 amino acids. These data belong to a study of sequential checkpoint blockade in melanoma. Study context: Arm A got nivolumab then ipilimumab; arm B the reverse, 1:1. After both sequences, patients received maintenance nivolumab.

Regarding treatment: randomized to nivolumab then ipilimumab (arm A) or the reverse (arm B). None of the patients previously received DNA-damaging chemotherapy. PBMC sorting kept live CD3+CD8+ cells without CD19 or CD56. Using immunoSEQ multiplex PCR, the repertoire was profiled, and TCRdb retains in-frame clones only, with some absent. The table lists 14,000 or so clones, approximately 52% of them singletons. The sequences come from CD8+ T cells sorted from blood (inferred from file names), collected from a patient given nivolumab and ipilimumab in sequence. The sequence was obtained from a human donor with melanoma. The chain couples TRBV6-5 to TRBJ1-6; no clear D. CDR3 sequence reads: CASSATTSPLHF. For the CDR3, the DNA is TGTGCCAGCAGTGCAACTACTTCACCCCTCCACTTT.